This T cell receptor beta chain was sequenced in a study of blood T cell repertoires in COVID-19 (TCRdb year 2020). At the level of the whole study: The collaborator samples originated in the United States, Italy and Spain and spanned the acute and convalescent phases of COVID-19. The prospective study material was composed of cDNA or gDNA derived from T cells, B-cell-depleted T cells, or PBMCs. The repertoires were released in a freely available public database intended as a resource for research on the immune response to SARS-CoV-2. Subjects who had been exposed to COVID-19, were actively infected with it, or had recovered from it provided the deeply sampled blood TCRbeta repertoires that made up the dataset. HLA class I and class II types, where available, came from metadata supplied by the sample provider rather than from assay-based typing. Nearly every sample came with metadata listing a de-identified subject ID, COVID-19 status, age in years and sex. Samples came from the ongoing ImmuneRACE study (first 160 participants) plus 1,254 subjects from 6 global collaborators.

A note on this clone: Its antigen specificity is not known. No qualities accompany the bases; no much larger clone lies one base away.

The paper's findings and limits, for the study overall: Clinical and demographic metadata were provided uncurated, with the amount varying by source and participant.

Including the terminal cysteine and phenylalanine, the CDR3 comprises 16 residues. Only the CDR3 part of the read is kept: 48 bases, read in frame from the first base. Reading the germline V gene gives CDR1 SNHLY and CDR2 FYNNEI. V is reduced by 8 bases and J by 2 bases, leaving a spacing of 19 bases between them. The collaborating institutions used their own protocols to collect whole blood in K2EDTA tubes. For TCRbeta analysis, collaborators shipped samples as frozen whole blood, isolated PBMCs, or DNA extracted from either of those sample types. TCRbeta CDR3 regions were amplified from genomic DNA by means of the immunoSEQ Assay, a bias-controlled multiplex PCR. In the paper's pipeline: The number of nucleated cells in each sample was estimated from the amplification of reference gene primers within the assay. Sequence reads were collapsed and filtered to measure the absolute abundance of every unique TCRbeta CDR3 rearrangement. For each sample, productive Simpson clonality was calculated as the square root of Simpson's diversity index across productive rearrangements. The immuneACCESS repertoire file appears here via TCRdb, limited to in-frame rearrangements. These files lack a portion of the clones; in checked studies, under half of the deficit traces to unresolved V genes, and the cause of the others is not known. V, J and clone size derive from that table, while D and trimming were established from the DNA sequence. The sample has 65,000 to 85,000 clones on record, about four fifths of them singletons. 5.3% of the sample belongs to the ten largest clones.

The sequence joins TRBV2 to TRBJ1-5; a weak D assignment points to TRBD1 (5 bases agree). Sequencing was carried out using peripheral blood. This receptor was identified in a man aged 50-59 years with active COVID-19. The nucleotide sequence is TGTGCCAGCGAGAAGGAACAGGTGGCCGGCAATCAGCCCCAGCATTTT. This encodes CASEKEQVAGNQPQHF. Extended through the reference TRBV2 and TRBJ1-5 proteins, this CDR3 yields the full variable domain: EPEVTQTPSHQVTQMGQEVILRCVPISNHLYFYWYRQILGQKVEFLVSFYNNEISEKSEIFDDQFSVERPDGSNFTLKIRSTKLEDSAMYFCASEKEQVAGNQPQHFGDGTRLSIL.